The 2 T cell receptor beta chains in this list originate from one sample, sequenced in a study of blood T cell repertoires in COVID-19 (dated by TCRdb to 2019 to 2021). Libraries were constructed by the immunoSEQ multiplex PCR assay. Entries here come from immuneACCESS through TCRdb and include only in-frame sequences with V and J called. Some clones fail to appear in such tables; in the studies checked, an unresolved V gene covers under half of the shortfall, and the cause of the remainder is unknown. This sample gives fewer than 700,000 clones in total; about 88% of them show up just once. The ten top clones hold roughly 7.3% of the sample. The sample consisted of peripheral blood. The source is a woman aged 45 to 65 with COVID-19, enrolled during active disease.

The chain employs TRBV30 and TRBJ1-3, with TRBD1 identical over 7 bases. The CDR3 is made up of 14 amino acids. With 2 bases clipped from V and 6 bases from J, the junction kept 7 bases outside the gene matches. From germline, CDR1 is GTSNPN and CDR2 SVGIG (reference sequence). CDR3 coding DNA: TGTGCCTGGAGTCAAGGGGGCCTAGCAAACACCATATATTTT. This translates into CAWSQGGLANTIYF.

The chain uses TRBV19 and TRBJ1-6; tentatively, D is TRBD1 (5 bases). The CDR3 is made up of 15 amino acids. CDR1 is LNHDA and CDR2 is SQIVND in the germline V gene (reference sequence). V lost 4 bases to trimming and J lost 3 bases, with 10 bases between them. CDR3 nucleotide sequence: TGTGCCAGTAGTACGCCAGGGAACTATAATTCACCCCTCCACTTT. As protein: CASSTPGNYNSPLHF.